This TCR beta chain came from a study of T cell repertoires in ileal Crohn's disease. A note on this clone: As yet, its antigen is unknown.

Assay: immunoSEQ multiplex PCR; the TCRdb copy retains only in-frame clones and omits some. The data contain some 10,000 clones, more than 60% of them seen just once; the ten biggest clones take up around 4.2%. The ends lost 2 bases at V and 3 bases at J; junction bases unmatched: 13. The CDR3 runs 18 residues. The germline V gene has CDR1 LGHNA and CDR2 YSLEER. General study results and limits: Compared with non-smokers, active smokers at surgery showed more clonal expansions. Mucosal expansions were suggested to be mainly CD8 T cells.

Sequenced material: ileal tissue. The chain has TRBV4-3 and TRBJ2-4, with 7 nucleotides matching TRBD1. The TCR sequence derives from an adult with Crohn's disease. CDR3 in amino acids: CASSQRRGRFVGKNIQYF. The CDR3 nucleotides read TGCGCCAGCAGCCAAAGAAGGGGGCGGTTTGTTGGCAAAAACATTCAGTACTTC.